Below, 31 T cell receptor beta chains from the same sample are listed, as sequenced in a study of blood T cell repertoires in COVID-19. Assay used: immunoSEQ multiplex PCR; TCRdb lists only in-frame clones, some missing. The sample holds 100,000 or so clones, more than 60% seen once. What was sequenced was peripheral blood. All receptors come from a man between 65 and 85 years old with active or convalescent COVID-19.

The chain has TRBV3-1 (or the pseudogene TRBV3-2) and TRBJ1-4; TRBD1 aligns across 9 bases. With 4 bases clipped from V and 6 bases from J, the junction kept 12 bases outside the gene matches. The germline V gene has CDR1 LGHDT and CDR2 YNNKEL (reference sequence). The CDR3 contains 17 residues. The CDR3: CASSRDLTGGVDEKLFF. CDR3 bases: TGTGCCAGCAGCCGCGATCTCACAGGGGGCGTAGATGAAAAACTGTTTTTT.

This chain joins TRBV28 and TRBJ2-2; TRBD2 aligns across 8 bases. CDR3 size: 13 residues. V was pared by 7 bases and J by 7 bases, with 5 bases of the junction left unmatched. Germline values: CDR1 MDHEN, CDR2 SYDVKM. Here the CDR3 reads CASIAGGFGELFF. CDR3 DNA sequence: TGTGCCAGCATCGCGGGGGGTTTCGGGGAGCTGTTTTTT.

The chain carries TRBV6-5 and TRBJ2-1; 12 bases are shared with TRBD1. The CDR3 is 15 amino acids. Germline V gives CDR1 MNHEY, CDR2 SVGAGI. V was pared by 5 bases and J by 6 bases, with 5 bases of the junction left unmatched. For the CDR3, the DNA is TGTGCCAGCAGTACGGGACAGGGGGCCGGCAATGAGCAGTTCTTC. Translating it yields CASSTGQGAGNEQFF.

The chain uses TRBV30 and TRBJ1-2, with 8 bases identical to TRBD1. Trimming removed 3 bases from V and 4 bases from J; junction bases left unmatched: 4. The CDR3 sequence is 13 residues long. Germline V CDR1 and CDR2: GTSNPN, SVGIG (reference sequence). The chain's CDR3 is CAWRLTGGYGYTF. DNA of the CDR3: TGTGCCTGGAGGCTTACAGGGGGCTATGGCTACACCTTC. Filled out from reference TRBV30 and TRBJ1-2, the complete variable domain reads SQTIHQWPATLVQPVGSPLSLECTVEGTSNPNLYWYRQAAGRGLQLLFYSVGIGQISSEVPQNLSASRPQDRQFILSSKKLLLSDSGFYLCAWRLTGGYGYTFGSGTRLTVV.

This clone was counted a single time. The V gene is TRBV29-1, the J gene TRBJ1-1; the match to TRBD1 covers 8 bases. This CDR3 contains 15 residues. V shed 0 bases, J shed 3 bases, and the junction held 6 bases outside the gene matches. Germline loops: CDR1 SQVTM, CDR2 ANQGSEA. The CDR3 DNA reads as TGCAGCGTTGAAGATCCGGGACAGGAGCACACTGAAGCTTTCTTT. It encodes CSVEDPGQEHTEAFF.

V gene TRBV5-4 combines with J gene TRBJ2-1; 14 bases agree with TRBD2. Germline CDR1 and CDR2: SGHNT and YYREEE (reference sequence). The CDR3 contains 15 residues. Trimming took 4 bases from V and 8 from J; bases not matched to a gene: 5. In DNA form, the CDR3 reads TGTGCCAGCAGCCCCGGGACTAGCGGGAGATATGAGCAGTTCTTC. Translation gives CASSPGTSGRYEQFF.

V is TRBV6-1 and J is TRBJ2-7, with 7 bases aligning to TRBD2. Per the germline V gene, CDR1 is MNHNS and CDR2 is SASEGT. CDR3 length: 14 amino acids. J gave up 3 bases and V 5 bases, and 7 bases lay outside the gene matches. CDR3 sequence (DNA): TGTGCCAGCAGTACGCCTCCGGGGGGCTACGAGCAGTACTTC. This codes for CASSTPPGGYEQYF.

This clone was observed a few times. The V gene is TRBV28, the J gene TRBJ2-7; D is uncertain. V gave up 3 bases and J gave up 4 bases, with 7 bases separating them. Germline-derived CDR1 and CDR2 are MDHEN and SYDVKM. This CDR3 spans 12 amino acids. CDR3 in DNA: TGTGCCAGCAGTTTTCCCAAATACGAGCAGTACTTC. As protein: CASSFPKYEQYF. Full variable domain (rest looked up from reference TRBV28 and TRBJ2-7): DVKVTQSSRYLVKRTGEKVFLECVQDMDHENMFWYRQDPGLGLRLIYFSYDVKMKEKGDIPEGYSVSREKKERFSLILESASTNQTSMYLCASSFPKYEQYFGPGTRLTVT.

This rearrangement joins TRBV24-1 to TRBJ2-5; D might be TRBD2 (6 bases). This CDR3 has 12 residues. Germline V CDR1 and CDR2: KGHDR, SFDVKD. Deletions cut 6 bases from V and 5 bases from J, with 9 bases between. The CDR3, as DNA: TGTGCCACCAGTCGGGGGACGGAGACCCAGTACTTC. This sequence encodes CATSRGTETQYF.

This chain links TRBV30 with TRBJ2-2, with a weak D call TRBD2 (5 bases). CDR3 length: 16 residues. Between the trimmed V and J ends, which lost 0 bases and 2 bases, there was a span of 13 bases. Germline CDR1 and CDR2: GTSNPN and SVGIG (reference sequence). In DNA, the CDR3 is TGTGCCTGGAGTGTACGGAGGACTCTTAACACCGGGGAGCTGTTTTTT. Translating it yields CAWSVRRTLNTGELFF.

The sample holds one count of this clone. The chain couples TRBV5-5 to TRBJ1-5, with 7 bases matching TRBD1. Germline CDR1 reads SGHKS; CDR2 reads YYEKEE (reference sequence). The J segment lost 1 base and the V segment lost 2 bases, leaving 0 bases of the junction unmatched. This CDR3 contains 14 residues. CDR3 bases: TGTGCCAGCAGCTTACAGGGGAGCAATCAGCCCCAGCATTTT. Encoded protein: CASSLQGSNQPQHF. Together with reference TRBV5-5 and TRBJ1-5, the CDR3 gives the full variable domain: DAGVTQSPTHLIKTRGQQVTLRCSPISGHKSVSWYQQVLGQGPQFIFQYYEKEERGRGNFPDRFSARQFPNYSSELNVNALLLGDSALYLCASSLQGSNQPQHFGDGTRLSIL.

The chain combines TRBV2 with TRBJ2-2; D might be TRBD2 (5 bases). The CDR3 loop spans 14 amino acids. V was shortened by 7 bases and J by 6 bases, with 15 bases between the two germline ends. Germline V gives CDR1 SNHLY, CDR2 FYNNEI. This chain's CDR3 is CASMRSSFAGELFF. The DNA of the CDR3 is TGTGCCAGCATGAGGTCTAGCTTTGCCGGGGAGCTGTTTTTT.

The chain is built from TRBV9 and TRBJ2-1, with 10 bases matching TRBD2. Germline trimming cut 0 bases from V and 10 bases from J; bases unmatched to any gene: 7. Per germline, CDR1 SGDLS and CDR2 YYNGEE. The CDR3 is 15 amino acids. CDR3 in amino acids: CASSVDVAGGREQFF. CDR3 coding DNA: TGTGCCAGCAGCGTAGACGTAGCGGGGGGACGAGAGCAGTTCTTC.

This chain uses TRBV16 with TRBJ2-5; tentatively, D is TRBD1 (5 bases). The V end was cut by 0 bases, the J end by 6 bases, with 20 bases between. Germline V gene sequence: CDR1 KGHSY, CDR2 FQNENV. The CDR3 runs 17 residues. The chain's CDR3 is CASSQSPERGDLKTQYF. CDR3 in DNA: TGTGCCAGCAGCCAATCTCCGGAAAGGGGCGATTTAAAGACCCAGTACTTC.

The J gene is TRBJ2-7, the V gene TRBV7-6, with D possibly being TRBD1 (5 bases). The CDR3 has 18 residues. Trimming removed 0 bases at V and 3 bases at J, with 21 bases between. Germline-derived CDR1 and CDR2 are SGHVS and FNYEAQ. The CDR3 sequence: CASSLALGAQGKNYEQYF. The CDR3 DNA reads as TGTGCCAGCAGCTTAGCGCTTGGAGCCCAGGGAAAAAACTACGAGCAGTACTTC.

The rearrangement uses TRBV9 and TRBJ1-5; D might be TRBD1 (5 bases). CDR1 and CDR2 (germline): SGDLS, YYNGEE. The CDR3 contains 13 residues. V was shortened by 4 bases and J by 9 bases, with 14 bases between the two germline ends. The CDR3 nucleotides are TGTGCCAGCAGCACCCGGGGGGGGTCGCCCCAGCATTTT. Translated, it gives CASSTRGGSPQHF. The full variable domain, rest sourced from reference TRBV9 and TRBJ1-5, is DSGVTQTPKHLITATGQRVTLRCSPRSGDLSVYWYQQSLDQGLQFLIQYYNGEERAKGNILERFSAQQFPDLHSELNLSSLELGDSALYFCASSTRGGSPQHFGDGTRLSIL.

The J gene is TRBJ1-5, the V gene TRBV12-3 or TRBV12-4; D remains ambiguous. The length of the CDR3 is 12 residues. V lost 1 base to trimming and J lost 7 bases, with 5 bases between them. The CDR3 nucleotides are TGTGCCAGCAGTTTAGGTCAACAGCCCCAGCATTTT. Residues: CASSLGQQPQHF.

The chain uses TRBV30 and TRBJ1-6; 9 bases are a match to TRBD1. CDR3 length equals 15 residues. The germline CDR1 and CDR2 sequences are GTSNPN and SVGIG (reference sequence). The junction had 9 bases not matched to a gene; V was cut back by 3 bases and J by 9 bases. The CDR3 loop reads CAWRASGTGSSPLHF. CDR3 DNA: TGTGCCTGGAGGGCCTCCGGGACAGGGAGTTCACCCCTCCACTTT.

CDR3 protein: CASSPSDSNTIYF. The CDR3 DNA is TGTGCCAGCTCACCCTCGGACAGCAACACCATATATTTT. J is TRBJ1-3 and V is TRBV18; tentatively, D is TRBD1 (6 bases). This CDR3 has 13 amino acids. V was shortened by 3 bases and J by 7 bases, with 10 bases between the two germline ends. The germline CDR1 and CDR2 sequences are KGHSH and LQKENI.

This chain uses TRBV6-1 with TRBJ1-2; TRBD1 matches at 8 bases. The CDR3 has 16 amino acids. In germline, CDR1 is MNHNS, CDR2 SASEGT. J lost 0 bases, V lost 2 bases, and 5 bases had no gene match. The CDR3 DNA reads as TGTGCCAGCAGTGAAATCTGGGGACAGGCTAACTATGGCTACACCTTC. Translating it yields CASSEIWGQANYGYTF.

The chain joins TRBV9 to TRBJ2-7; D perhaps matches TRBD2 (6 bases). Germline V gene lookup returns CDR1 SGDLS and CDR2 YYNGEE. CDR3 length: 14 residues. V lost 0 bases and J 1 base, leaving 8 bases between the germline ends. The CDR3 spells CASSVGGESYEQYF. The CDR3 coding sequence is TGTGCCAGCAGCGTAGGGGGGGAATCCTACGAGCAGTACTTC.

This sequence joins TRBV2 and TRBJ1-2; no definite D call. Deletions cut 3 bases from V and 5 bases from J, with 13 bases between. There are 14 residues in the CDR3. Per germline, CDR1 SNHLY and CDR2 FYNNEI. The chain's CDR3 is CASSDKQIFYGYTF. The CDR3 DNA sequence: TGTGCCAGCAGTGATAAACAGATCTTTTATGGCTACACCTTC.

The rearrangement uses TRBV5-1 and TRBJ2-5; tentative D call: TRBD1 (6 bases). CDR1 is SGHRS, CDR2 YFSETQ, per germline. The V end was cut by 6 bases, the J end by 4 bases, with 13 bases between. The CDR3 spans 13 residues. DNA of the CDR3: TGCGCCAGCACCGAACAGGGCGGAGAGACCCAGTACTTC. This sequence encodes CASTEQGGETQYF.

The genes are TRBV10-3 and TRBJ2-5, with 8 bases matching TRBD1. The V and J ends lost 8 bases and 0 bases, in that order; junction bases with no gene match: 5. Per germline, CDR1 ENHRY and CDR2 SYGVKD. This CDR3 contains 14 residues. In DNA, the CDR3 is TGTGCCATCGGCACAGGGGGATACCAAGAGACCCAGTACTTC. Translating it yields CAIGTGGYQETQYF.

The V and J genes are TRBV3-1 (or the pseudogene TRBV3-2) and TRBJ1-2; D is unclear. Germline V gives CDR1 LGHDT, CDR2 YNNKEL (reference sequence). This CDR3 has 14 residues. Between the trimmed V and J ends, which lost 3 bases and 0 bases, there was a span of 8 bases. CDR3 in DNA: TGTGCCAGCAGCCACAACACGCCTAACTATGGCTACACCTTC. This codes for CASSHNTPNYGYTF.

The rearrangement links TRBV14 to TRBJ2-3, with 10 bases aligning to TRBD2. From germline, CDR1 is SGHDN and CDR2 FVKESK. This CDR3 comprises 15 residues. Trimming took 0 bases from V and 6 from J; bases not matched to a gene: 3. The CDR3: CASSQELAGTDTQYF. CDR3 nucleotides: TGTGCCAGCAGCCAAGAACTAGCGGGAACGGATACGCAGTATTTT. Full variable domain (rest looked up from reference TRBV14 and TRBJ2-3): EAGVTQFPSHSVIEKGQTVTLRCDPISGHDNLYWYRRVMGKEIKFLLHFVKESKQDESGMPNNRFLAERTGGTYSTLKVQPAELEDSGVYFCASSQELAGTDTQYFGPGTRLTVL.

V gene TRBV6-1 combines with J gene TRBJ2-5; 8 bases align to TRBD2. V was clipped by 6 bases and J by 2 bases; unmatched bases: 5. The CDR3 spans 14 residues. Germline lookup yields CDR1 MNHNS and CDR2 SASEGT. The chain's CDR3 is CASSYGGAQETQYF. The CDR3, as DNA: TGTGCCAGCAGCTACGGGGGGGCTCAAGAGACCCAGTACTTC.

The table lists this clone with many counts. This rearrangement joins TRBV2 to TRBJ2-6; D gene uncertain. The germline gives CDR1 SNHLY, CDR2 FYNNEI. The CDR3 contains 12 residues. The V end was cut by 4 bases, the J end by 4 bases, with 2 bases between. CDR3 amino acids: CASSVGANVLTF. The CDR3 DNA reads as TGTGCCAGCAGTGTAGGGGCCAACGTCCTGACTTTC.

The chain carries TRBV3-1 (or the pseudogene TRBV3-2) and TRBJ2-7, with 7 bases fitting TRBD1. The CDR3 length is 15 residues. With 3 bases clipped from V and 3 bases from J, the junction kept 8 bases outside the gene matches. Germline CDR1 LGHDT, CDR2 YNNKEL (reference sequence). CDR3 sequence reads: CASSHWGTDNYEQYF. The CDR3 nucleotides read TGTGCCAGCAGCCATTGGGGGACAGACAACTACGAGCAGTACTTC.

As DNA, the CDR3 is TGCGCCAGCAGCTTGGCTGCGTCCTACGAGCAGTACTTC. This encodes CASSLAASYEQYF. The genes are TRBV5-1 and TRBJ2-7, with D uncertain. Germline lookup yields CDR1 SGHRS and CDR2 YFSETQ. The CDR3 loop spans 13 amino acids. V gave up 0 bases and J gave up 1 base, with 5 bases separating them. The full variable domain, with the rest looked up from reference TRBV5-1 and TRBJ2-7, is KAGVTQTPRYLIKTRGQQVTLSCSPISGHRSVSWYQQTPGQGLQFLFEYFSETQRNKGNFPGRFSGRQFSNSRSEMNVSTLELGDSALYLCASSLAASYEQYFGPGTRLTVT.

The gene calls are TRBV12-3 or TRBV12-4 and TRBJ1-2; D unclear. The V end was cut by 5 bases, the J end by 2 bases, with 3 bases between. This CDR3 spans 11 amino acids. The DNA of the CDR3 is TGTGCCAGCAGTCAAAACTATGGCTACACCTTC. It specifies CASSQNYGYTF.